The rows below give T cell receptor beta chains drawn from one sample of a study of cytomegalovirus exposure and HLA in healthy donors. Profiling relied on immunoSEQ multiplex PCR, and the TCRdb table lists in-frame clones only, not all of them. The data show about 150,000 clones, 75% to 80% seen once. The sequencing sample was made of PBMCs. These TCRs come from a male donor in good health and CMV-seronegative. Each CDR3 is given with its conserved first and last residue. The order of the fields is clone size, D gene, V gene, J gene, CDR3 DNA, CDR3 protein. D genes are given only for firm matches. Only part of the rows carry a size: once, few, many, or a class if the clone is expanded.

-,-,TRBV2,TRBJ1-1,TGTGCCAGCATCGCGCAATCGAACACTGAAGCTTTCTTT,CASIAQSNTEAFF
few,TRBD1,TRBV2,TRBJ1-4,TGTGCCAGCAGTGGGACAGGGGTAGCTAATGAAAAACTGTTTTTT,CASSGTGVANEKLFF
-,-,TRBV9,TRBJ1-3,TGTGCCAGCAGCGTTTGGGGAGAGGGGGTAAAAGGAAACACCATATATTTT,CASSVWGEGVKGNTIYF
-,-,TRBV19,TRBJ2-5,TGTGCCAGTAGGCACAGGGGACTTCAAGAGACCCAGTACTTC,CASRHRGLQETQYF
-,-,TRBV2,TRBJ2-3,TGTGCCAGCAGTGAGTCTGAGTACACAGATACGCAGTATTTT,CASSESEYTDTQYF
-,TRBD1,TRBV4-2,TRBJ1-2,TGTGCCAGCAGCCAAGAATTCGGACAGGGTAGAGGCTACACCTTC,CASSQEFGQGRGYTF
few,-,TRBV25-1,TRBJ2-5,TGTGCCAGCAGGGGTCGGGGGGCCGGGAGGGAGACCCAGTACTTC,CASRGRGAGRETQYF
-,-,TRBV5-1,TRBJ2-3,TGCGCCAGCAGCTCGGACAGGGAGGGGACAGATACGCAGTATTTT,CASSSDREGTDTQYF
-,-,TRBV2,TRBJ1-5,TGTGCCAGCAGTGGCGGGACTGATCTAAATCAGCCCCAGCATTTT,CASSGGTDLNQPQHF
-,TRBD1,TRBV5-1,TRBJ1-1,TGCGCCAGCAGCCGCGGACAGGGGATGCCCACTGAAGCTTTCTTT,CASSRGQGMPTEAFF
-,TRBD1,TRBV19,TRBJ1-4,TGTGCCAGTAGAACCGGGCGCCGGGACAGGAATGAAAAACTGTTTTTT,CASRTGRRDRNEKLFF
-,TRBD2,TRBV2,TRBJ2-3,TGTGCCAGCAATGCGAGACTAGCGGGGGGGGCAGATACGCAGTATTTT,CASNARLAGGADTQYF
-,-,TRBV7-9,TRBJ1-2,TGTGCCAGCAGCAAGCCAGGGGCCGATGGCTACACCTTC,CASSKPGADGYTF
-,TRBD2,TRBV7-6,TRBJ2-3,TGTGCCAGCAGCTTAGCGGTAGCGGGGACGGATACGCAGTATTTT,CASSLAVAGTDTQYF
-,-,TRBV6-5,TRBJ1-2,TGTGCCAGCAGTTACTCCGGGACTGGGGCTTATGGCTACACCTTC,CASSYSGTGAYGYTF
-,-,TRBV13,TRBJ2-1,TGTGCCAGCAGCTTAGGGACAGGGAGGCAGGGACATGAGCAGTTCTTC,CASSLGTGRQGHEQFF
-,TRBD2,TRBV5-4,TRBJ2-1,TGTGCCAGCAGCTTGGTGGGGGGGACCTACAATGAGCAGTTCTTC,CASSLVGGTYNEQFF
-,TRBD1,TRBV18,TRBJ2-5,TGTGCCAGCTCACCGGGACAGTCAGAGACCCAGTACTTC,CASSPGQSETQYF
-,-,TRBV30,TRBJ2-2,TGTGCCCTGGGGCCCGGGGAGCTGTTTTTT,CALGPGELFF
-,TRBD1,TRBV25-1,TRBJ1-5,TGTGCCAGCAGTGAGCAGGGGGCTCAGCCCCAGCATTTT,CASSEQGAQPQHF
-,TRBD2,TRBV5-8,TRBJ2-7,TGTGCCAGCAGCATAGGGACTAGCGGGGGGGATTACGAGCAGTACTTC,CASSIGTSGGDYEQYF
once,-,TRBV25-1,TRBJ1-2,TGTGCCAGCAGTGAGCCTCCGAGATCCCCAGGCTACACCTTC,CASSEPPRSPGYTF
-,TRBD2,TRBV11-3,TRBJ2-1,TGTGCCAGCAGCTTGGAAGGCGGGGGGAGCTCCTACAATGAGCAGTTCTTC,CASSLEGGGSSYNEQFF
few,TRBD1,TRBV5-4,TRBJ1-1,TGTGCCAGCAGCTCGCCAGCAGGGGGAAACACTGAAGCTTTCTTT,CASSSPAGGNTEAFF
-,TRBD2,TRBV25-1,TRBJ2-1,TGTGCCAGCAGCGAGCCCAGCCAGCGGGGGGGCCGAGATCGGCAGTTCTTC,CASSEPSQRGGRDRQFF
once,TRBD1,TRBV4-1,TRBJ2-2,TGCGCCAGCAGTCCAAGACAGGGGCTGGACACCGGGGAGCTGTTTTTT,CASSPRQGLDTGELFF
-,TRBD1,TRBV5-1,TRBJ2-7,TGCGCCAGCAGCTTGGGACGGACAGGGCCAAGCTCCTACGAGCAGTACTTC,CASSLGRTGPSSYEQYF
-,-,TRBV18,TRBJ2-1,TGTGCCAGCTCACCAAAGTTGGGGAGCTCCTACAATGAGCAGTTCTTC,CASSPKLGSSYNEQFF
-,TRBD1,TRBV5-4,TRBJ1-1,TGTGCCAGCGGTCCCGGGACAGACTCCTTCCTCACTGAAGCTTTCTTT,CASGPGTDSFLTEAFF